This TCR beta chain is from a study of T-cell memory formation after mild COVID-19. Study results and caveats: CD4/CD8 balance held among clones contracting day 15 to 85, and later expanders leaned CD4+. Mostly located in CM and EM were contracting CD4+ clones, with contracting CD8+ clones located in EMRA. The finding that pre-infection memory included some responding clones suggested that cross-reactive memory joined.

Each CDR3 protein gets one entry after TCRdb re-called the 5' RACE reads with MiXCR. The sample holds roughly 250,000 distinct CDR3 sequences, roughly a sixth seen once. Germline V gene lookup returns CDR1 SGHKS and CDR2 YYEKEE (reference sequence). This CDR3 is 15 amino acids long. V lost 3 bases and J lost 3, with 15 bases in between. This clonotype came up a few times. Antigen specificity is unknown. The sequence derives from a man younger than 30 who had mild COVID-19 (a few samples of this study predate the infection). Cell type and time point are not known. The chain joins TRBV5-5 to TRBJ1-1, with D uncertain. The sequenced material came from PBMCs or a T cell subset sorted from them (not recorded which). The CDR3 reads CASSSTLSEYTEAFF. The CDR3 bases are TGTGCCAGCAGCTCCACCCTTTCAGAGTACACTGAAGCTTTCTTT.